What follows are 3 T cell receptor beta chains derived from one specimen sequenced in a study of human T cells and chemical hapten exposure. In TCRdb, the RACE reads were re-called with MiXCR into one record per CDR3 protein. The table shows some 360,000 distinct CDR3 sequences, with 5% to 6.5% occurring only once. Specified time point: pre-sensitization, week 0. Sample treatment: therapeutic diphenylcyclopropenone sensitization with weekly scalp DPC. This specimen was whole blood, taken in connection with sensitization to the hapten diphenylcyclopropenone (DPC). These receptors all stem from a woman aged 45-65 years with alopecia areata. Some clones in this sample may be carry-over from other donors' samples.

The sample holds a few counts of this clonotype. The V gene is TRBV6-5, the J gene TRBJ2-7; maybe TRBD2 (6 bases). The CDR3 contains 15 residues. V lost 2 bases and J 3 bases, leaving 14 bases between the germline ends. Germline CDR1 is MNHEY and CDR2 is SVGAGI. In nucleotides, the CDR3 is TGTGCCAGCAGTTACGATCCAGCGGGCTACTACGAGCAGTACTTC. Translated, it gives CASSYDPAGYYEQYF.

This clonotype was counted only a few times. The chain joins TRBV5-1 to TRBJ2-2; weak D call: TRBD2 (6 bases). Germline CDR1 is SGHRS and CDR2 is YFSETQ. V lost 4 bases to trimming and J lost 1 base, with 11 bases between them. The CDR3 contains 15 residues. CDR3 DNA sequence: TGCGCCAGCAGCATGGGACTTCTGAACACCGGGGAGCTGTTTTTT. Translated: CASSMGLLNTGELFF.

This clonotype was detected ten times or more. The chain recombines TRBV15 with TRBJ2-3; the match to TRBD1 covers 10 bases. This CDR3 is built from 17 residues. V lost 3 bases and J lost 4; bases outside the gene matches: 10. The germline V gene encodes CDR1 LNHNV and CDR2 YYDKDF (reference sequence). CDR3 DNA sequence: TGTGCCACCAGCAGTTTCCGGGACAGGGGTCGGGCAGATACGCAGTATTTT. Protein product: CATSSFRDRGRADTQYF.